This T cell receptor beta chain was captured by sequencing in a study of T cells after yellow fever vaccination. On the study more broadly: Fractions of low cell number were prepared using SMART-Seq v4 Ultra Low Input. The study, taken as a whole, reports: Reappearing after the booster were most of the clones from primary vaccination (about 95% CD4, approximately 86% CD8).

For this clonotype: The antigen is not known.

V was pared by 4 bases and J by 4 bases, with 8 bases between. The CDR3 has 12 amino acids. Germline CDR1 is DFQATT and CDR2 is SNEGSKA (reference sequence). Template-switching 5'RACE yielded the TCR cDNA; a universal primer site and UMIs were added in the process. TCRdb passed the 5' RACE reads through MiXCR, listing each CDR3 protein once. The data show about 500,000 distinct CDR3 sequences, about 15% seen once. The clonotype comes from a man in his late teens or twenties who received the YFV17D yellow fever vaccine. The specimen comprised PBMCs, sampled less than 6 days after the first yellow fever vaccination. The chain joins TRBV20-1 to TRBJ1-5, with D possibly matching TRBD1 (6 bases). CDR3 sequence: CSAKQGNQPQHF. CDR3 nucleotides: TGCAGTGCTAAACAGGGAAATCAGCCCCAGCATTTT.